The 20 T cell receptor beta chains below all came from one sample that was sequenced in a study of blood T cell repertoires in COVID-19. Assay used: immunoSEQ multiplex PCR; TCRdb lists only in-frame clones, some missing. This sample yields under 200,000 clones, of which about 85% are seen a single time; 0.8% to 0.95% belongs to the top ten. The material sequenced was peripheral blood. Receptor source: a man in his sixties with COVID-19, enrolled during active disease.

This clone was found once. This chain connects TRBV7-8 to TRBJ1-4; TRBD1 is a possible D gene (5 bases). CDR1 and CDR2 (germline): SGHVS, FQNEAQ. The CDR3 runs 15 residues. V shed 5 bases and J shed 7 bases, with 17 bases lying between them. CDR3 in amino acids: CASSPRTGTVEKLFF. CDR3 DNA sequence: TGTGCCAGCAGCCCTCGAACAGGAACGGTTGAAAAACTGTTTTTT.

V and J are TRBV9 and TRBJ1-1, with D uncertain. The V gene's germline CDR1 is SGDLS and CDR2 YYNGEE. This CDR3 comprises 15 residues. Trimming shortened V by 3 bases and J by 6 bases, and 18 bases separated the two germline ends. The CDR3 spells CASSESEATGSEAFF. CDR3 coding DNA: TGTGCCAGCAGCGAATCTGAGGCCACTGGCTCTGAAGCTTTCTTT.

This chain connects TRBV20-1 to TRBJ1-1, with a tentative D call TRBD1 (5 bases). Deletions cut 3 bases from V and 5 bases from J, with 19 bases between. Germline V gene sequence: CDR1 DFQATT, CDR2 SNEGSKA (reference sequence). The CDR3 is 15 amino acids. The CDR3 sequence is CSASKRVAGGTEAFF. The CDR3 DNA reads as TGCAGTGCTAGTAAGAGGGTCGCGGGGGGGACTGAAGCTTTCTTT.

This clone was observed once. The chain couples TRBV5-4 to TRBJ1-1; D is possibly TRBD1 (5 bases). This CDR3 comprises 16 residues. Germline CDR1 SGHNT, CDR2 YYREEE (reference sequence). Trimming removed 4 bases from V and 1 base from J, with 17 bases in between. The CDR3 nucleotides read TGTGCCAGCAGCCCCAGGGTCGCGGGGACGAACACTGAAGCTTTCTTT. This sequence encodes CASSPRVAGTNTEAFF. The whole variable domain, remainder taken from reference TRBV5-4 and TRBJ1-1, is ETGVTQSPTHLIKTRGQQVTLRCSSQSGHNTVSWYQQALGQGPQFIFQYYREEENGRGNFPPRFSGLQFPNYSSELNVNALELDDSALYLCASSPRVAGTNTEAFFGQGTRLTVV.

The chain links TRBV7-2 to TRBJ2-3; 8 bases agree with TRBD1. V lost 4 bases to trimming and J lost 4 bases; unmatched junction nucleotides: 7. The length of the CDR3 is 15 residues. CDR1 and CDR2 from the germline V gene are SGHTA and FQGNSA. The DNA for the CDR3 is TGTGCCAGCAGCTCTCGGACAGGGAAGCCAGATACGCAGTATTTT. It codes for CASSSRTGKPDTQYF.

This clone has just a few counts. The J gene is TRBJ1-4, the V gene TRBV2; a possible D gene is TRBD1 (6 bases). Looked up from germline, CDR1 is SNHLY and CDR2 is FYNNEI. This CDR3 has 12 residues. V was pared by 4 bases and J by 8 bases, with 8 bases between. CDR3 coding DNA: TGTGCCAGCAGTGGGACAGCCGAAAAACTGTTTTTT. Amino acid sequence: CASSGTAEKLFF.

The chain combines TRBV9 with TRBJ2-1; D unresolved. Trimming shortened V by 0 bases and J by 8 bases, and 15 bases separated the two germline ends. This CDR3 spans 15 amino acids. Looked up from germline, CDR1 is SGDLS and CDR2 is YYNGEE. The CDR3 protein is CASSVEMGSGDEQFF. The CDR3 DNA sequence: TGTGCCAGCAGCGTAGAAATGGGTTCAGGCGATGAGCAGTTCTTC.

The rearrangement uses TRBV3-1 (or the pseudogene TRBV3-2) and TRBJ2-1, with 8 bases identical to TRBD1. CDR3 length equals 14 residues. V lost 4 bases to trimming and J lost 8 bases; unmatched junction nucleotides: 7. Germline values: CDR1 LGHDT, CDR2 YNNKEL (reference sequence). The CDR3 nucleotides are TGTGCCAGCAGCCGTGCTGACAGGGGTCATGAGCAGTTCTTC. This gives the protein CASSRADRGHEQFF.

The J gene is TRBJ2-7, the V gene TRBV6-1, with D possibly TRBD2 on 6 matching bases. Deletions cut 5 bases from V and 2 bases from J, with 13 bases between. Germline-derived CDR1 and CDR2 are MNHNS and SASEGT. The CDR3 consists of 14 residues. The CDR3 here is CASSNTGSAYEQYF. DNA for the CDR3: TGTGCCAGCAGTAACACCGGGAGTGCCTACGAGCAGTACTTC.

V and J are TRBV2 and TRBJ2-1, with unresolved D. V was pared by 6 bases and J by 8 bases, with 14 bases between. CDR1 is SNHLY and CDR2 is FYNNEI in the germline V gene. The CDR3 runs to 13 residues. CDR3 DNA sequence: TGTGCCAGCAGCCTGAAACGAGGCCATGAGCAGTTCTTC. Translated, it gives CASSLKRGHEQFF.

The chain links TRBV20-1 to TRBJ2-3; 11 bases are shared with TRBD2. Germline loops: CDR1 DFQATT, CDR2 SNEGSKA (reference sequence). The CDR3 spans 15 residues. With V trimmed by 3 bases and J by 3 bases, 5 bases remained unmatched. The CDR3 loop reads CSASAGTSGTDTQYF. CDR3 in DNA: TGCAGTGCTAGTGCCGGGACTAGCGGAACAGATACGCAGTATTTT.

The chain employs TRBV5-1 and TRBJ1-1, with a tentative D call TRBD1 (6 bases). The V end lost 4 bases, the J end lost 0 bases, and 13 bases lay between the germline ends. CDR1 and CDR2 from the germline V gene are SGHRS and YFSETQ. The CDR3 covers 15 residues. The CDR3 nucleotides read TGCGCCAGCAGCGTGGGACACTCGCTGAACACTGAAGCTTTCTTT. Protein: CASSVGHSLNTEAFF. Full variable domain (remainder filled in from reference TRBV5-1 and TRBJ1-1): KAGVTQTPRYLIKTRGQQVTLSCSPISGHRSVSWYQQTPGQGLQFLFEYFSETQRNKGNFPGRFSGRQFSNSRSEMNVSTLELGDSALYLCASSVGHSLNTEAFFGQGTRLTVV.

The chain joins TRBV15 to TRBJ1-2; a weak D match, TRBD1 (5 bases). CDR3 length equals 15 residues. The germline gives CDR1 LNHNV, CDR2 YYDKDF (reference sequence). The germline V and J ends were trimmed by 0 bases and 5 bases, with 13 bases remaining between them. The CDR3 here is CATSREGYGGYGYTF. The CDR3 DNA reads TGTGCCACCAGCAGAGAGGGCTACGGGGGATATGGCTACACCTTC.

This CDR3 reads CASSPLGAESEAFF. CDR3 DNA sequence: TGTGCCAGCAGCCCCCTAGGGGCGGAGTCTGAAGCTTTCTTT. The rearrangement uses TRBV3-1 (or the pseudogene TRBV3-2) and TRBJ1-1, with D possibly matching TRBD1 (5 bases). Trimming pared 4 bases from V and 6 bases from J, leaving 15 bases between. Germline V gene lookup returns CDR1 LGHDT and CDR2 YNNKEL (reference sequence). The CDR3 consists of 14 residues.

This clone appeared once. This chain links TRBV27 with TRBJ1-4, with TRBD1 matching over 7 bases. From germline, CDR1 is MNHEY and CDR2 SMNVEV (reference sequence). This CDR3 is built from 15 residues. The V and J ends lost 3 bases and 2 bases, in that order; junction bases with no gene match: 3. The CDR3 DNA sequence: TGTGCCAGCAGTTTCCCGGGACAGACTAATGAAAAACTGTTTTTT. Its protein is CASSFPGQTNEKLFF.

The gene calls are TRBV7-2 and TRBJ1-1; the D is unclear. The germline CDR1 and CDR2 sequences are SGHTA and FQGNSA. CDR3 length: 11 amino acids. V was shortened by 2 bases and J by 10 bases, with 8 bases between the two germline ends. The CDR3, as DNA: TGTGCCAGCAGCTTACGGAGTGGAGCTTTCTTT. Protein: CASSLRSGAFF.

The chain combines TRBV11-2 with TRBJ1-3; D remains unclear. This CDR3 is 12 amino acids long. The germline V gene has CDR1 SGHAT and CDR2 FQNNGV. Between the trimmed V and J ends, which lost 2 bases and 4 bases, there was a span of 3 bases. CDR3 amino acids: CASSLSGNTIYF. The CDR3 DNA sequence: TGTGCCAGCAGCTTAAGCGGAAACACCATATATTTT.

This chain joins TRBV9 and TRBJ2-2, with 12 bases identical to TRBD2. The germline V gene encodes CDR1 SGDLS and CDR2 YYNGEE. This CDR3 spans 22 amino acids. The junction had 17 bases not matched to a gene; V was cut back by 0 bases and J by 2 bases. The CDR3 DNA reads TGTGCCAGCAGCGTAGATGACAATTTAGGACTAGCGGGGCAACCTAACACCGGGGAGCTGTTTTTT. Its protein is CASSVDDNLGLAGQPNTGELFF.

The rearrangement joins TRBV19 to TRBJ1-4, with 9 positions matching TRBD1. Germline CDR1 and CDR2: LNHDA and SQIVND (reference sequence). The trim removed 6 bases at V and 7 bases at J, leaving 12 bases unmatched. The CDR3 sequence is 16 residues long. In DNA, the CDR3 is TGTGCCAGTAGACCATCTACAGGGGGCAGAGGTGAAAAACTGTTTTTT. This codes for CASRPSTGGRGEKLFF.

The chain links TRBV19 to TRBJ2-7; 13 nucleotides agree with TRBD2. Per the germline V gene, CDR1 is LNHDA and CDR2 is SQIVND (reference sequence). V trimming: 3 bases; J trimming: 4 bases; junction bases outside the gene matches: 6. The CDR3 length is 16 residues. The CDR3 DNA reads TGTGCCAGTAGTATTCGTGGGACTAGCGGGAAATACGAGCAGTACTTC. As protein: CASSIRGTSGKYEQYF.